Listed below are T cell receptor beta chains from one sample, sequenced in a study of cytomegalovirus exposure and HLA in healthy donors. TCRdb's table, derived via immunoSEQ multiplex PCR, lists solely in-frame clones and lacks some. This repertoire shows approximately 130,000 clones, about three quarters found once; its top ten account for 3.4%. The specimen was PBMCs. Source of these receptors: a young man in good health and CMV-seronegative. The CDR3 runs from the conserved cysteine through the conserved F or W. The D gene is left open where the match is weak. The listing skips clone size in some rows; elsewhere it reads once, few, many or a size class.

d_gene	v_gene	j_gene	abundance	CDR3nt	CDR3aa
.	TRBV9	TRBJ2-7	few	TGTGCCAGCAGTCTATCTGTGAGCTCCTACGAGCAGTACTTC	CASSLSVSSYEQYF
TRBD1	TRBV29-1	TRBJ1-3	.	TGCAGCGTAGACATGGGACAGGGGGCTGGTGGAAACACCATATATTTT	CSVDMGQGAGGNTIYF
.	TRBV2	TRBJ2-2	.	TGTGCCAGCAGTGAAGGTCTTTTTTTAAGGGAGCTGTTTTTT	CASSEGLFLRELFF
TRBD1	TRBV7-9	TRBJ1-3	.	TGTGCCAGCAGCTTAAGAGGGACAGGGGTTGGAAACACCATATATTTT	CASSLRGTGVGNTIYF
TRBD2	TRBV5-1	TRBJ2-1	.	TGCGCCAGCAGCTTGGAGGCGGGAGCTCACAATGAGCAGTTCTTC	CASSLEAGAHNEQFF
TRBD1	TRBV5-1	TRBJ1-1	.	TGCGCCAGCAGTCTGACAGGGGGCACTGAAGCTTTCTTT	CASSLTGGTEAFF
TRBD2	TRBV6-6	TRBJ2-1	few	TGTGCCAGCAAAGCAGCGGGAGACAATGAGCAGTTCTTC	CASKAAGDNEQFF
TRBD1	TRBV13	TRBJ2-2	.	TGTGCCAGCAGCCGGGGACAGACGAACACCGGGGAGCTGTTTTTT	CASSRGQTNTGELFF
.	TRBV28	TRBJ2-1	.	TGTGCCAGCAGCGGTGTGACAATGAATGAGCAGTTCTTC	CASSGVTMNEQFF
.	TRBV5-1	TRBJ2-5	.	TGCGCCAGCAGCTTCAGCGGCGAAGAGACCCAGTACTTC	CASSFSGEETQYF
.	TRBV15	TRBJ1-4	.	TGTGCCACCAGCAGTATACTGGGGGGGTTAGGAGAAAAACTGTTTTTT	CATSSILGGLGEKLFF
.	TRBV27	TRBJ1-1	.	TGTGCCAGCAGTCCCCTTGGACTGAGAGGAGCTTTCTTT	CASSPLGLRGAFF
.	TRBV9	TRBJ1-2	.	TGTGCCAGCAGCGTAGCGGGGATACCTAACTATGGCTACACCTTC	CASSVAGIPNYGYTF
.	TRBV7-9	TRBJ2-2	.	TGTGCCAGCAGTTCTCCCGGGGCGAACACCGGGGAGCTGTTTTTT	CASSSPGANTGELFF
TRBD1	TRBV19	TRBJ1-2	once	TGTGCCAGTAGTTCAACTTGGACAGGCCGCTATGGCTACACCTTC	CASSSTWTGRYGYTF
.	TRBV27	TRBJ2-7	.	TGTGCCAGCAGTCCGGAGGCAGTTTTCTCCTACGAGCAGTACTTC	CASSPEAVFSYEQYF
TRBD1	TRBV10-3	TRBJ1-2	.	TGTGCCATCAGTGACAAGGACAGGAGGGAAAGTGATGGCTACACCTTC	CAISDKDRRESDGYTF
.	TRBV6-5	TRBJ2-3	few	TGTGCCAGCGGGGTACGGGAACCGACAGATACGCAGTATTTT	CASGVREPTDTQYF
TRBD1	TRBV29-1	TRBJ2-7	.	TGCAGCGTGACAGGGACCTACGAGCAGTACTTC	CSVTGTYEQYF
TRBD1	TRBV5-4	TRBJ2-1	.	TGTGCCAGCAGCTTGGGACAGGGTAGGAATGAGCAGTTCTTC	CASSLGQGRNEQFF
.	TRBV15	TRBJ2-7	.	TGTGCCACCAGCAACCAATACGAGCAGTACTTC	CATSNQYEQYF
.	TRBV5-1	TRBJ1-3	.	TGCGCCAGCAGCCCTTCTTTCCCCTCTGGAAACACCATATATTTT	CASSPSFPSGNTIYF
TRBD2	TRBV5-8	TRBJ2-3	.	TGTGCCAGCAGCTCGACTAGCGGGAGACCCGATACGCAGTATTTT	CASSSTSGRPDTQYF
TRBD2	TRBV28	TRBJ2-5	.	TGTGCCAGCAGTTTAGCGGGAGCTCGAGAGACCCAGTACTTC	CASSLAGARETQYF
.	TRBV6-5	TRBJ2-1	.	TGTGCCAGCAGTTCTACCTCGACGGGTGCAAGAAATGAGCAGTTCTTC	CASSSTSTGARNEQFF
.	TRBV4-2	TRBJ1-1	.	TGTGCCAGCAGCCAGATCAGGGGAACTGAAGCTTTCTTT	CASSQIRGTEAFF
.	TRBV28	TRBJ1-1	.	TGTGCCAGCAGTTTAACCTTCAGGAACACTGAAGCTTTCTTT	CASSLTFRNTEAFF
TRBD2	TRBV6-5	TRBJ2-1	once	TGTGCCAGCAGTTACTCGGCTAGCGGAAAGGATGAGCAGTTCTTC	CASSYSASGKDEQFF
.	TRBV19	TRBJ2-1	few	TGTGCCAGTAGTATAGGCGGAGCCTACAATGAGCAGTTCTTC	CASSIGGAYNEQFF
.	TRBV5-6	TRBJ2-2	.	TGTGCCAGCAGCCCCCAGGCGGGTTCGGTCACCGGGGAGCTGTTTTTT	CASSPQAGSVTGELFF
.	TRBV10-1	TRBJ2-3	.	TGCGCCACTTCTAGGGGGACAGATACGCAGTATTTT	CATSRGTDTQYF
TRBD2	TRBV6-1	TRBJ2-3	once	TGTGCCAGCAGAAGACTAGCGGGACCAGATACGCAGTATTTT	CASRRLAGPDTQYF
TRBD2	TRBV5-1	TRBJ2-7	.	TGCGCCAGCAGCTTGGAGGGAGGGTCCTACGAGCAGTACTTC	CASSLEGGSYEQYF
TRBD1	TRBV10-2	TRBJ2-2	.	TGCGCCAGCAGGCAGGGGGACCAAATAGCGAACACCGGGGAGCTGTTTTTT	CASRQGDQIANTGELFF
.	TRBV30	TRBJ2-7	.	TGTGCCTGGAGTGAGGCAGGGTCCTACGAGCAGTACTTC	CAWSEAGSYEQYF
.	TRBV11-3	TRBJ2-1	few	TGTGCCAGCAGCTCGGGGACAAGGACGTGGAATGAGCAGTTCTTC	CASSSGTRTWNEQFF
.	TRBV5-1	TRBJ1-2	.	TGCGCCAGCAGCTTGGGACGTGGGGTCACCGAGGGCTATGGCTACACCTTC	CASSLGRGVTEGYGYTF
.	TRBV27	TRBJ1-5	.	TGTGCCACCCATCCTTCGCAGCGGAGTTATAGCAATCAGCCCCAGCATTTT	CATHPSQRSYSNQPQHF
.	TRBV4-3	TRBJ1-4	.	TGCGCCAGCAGCCAAGCAGGGTACTCTAATGAAAAACTGTTTTTT	CASSQAGYSNEKLFF